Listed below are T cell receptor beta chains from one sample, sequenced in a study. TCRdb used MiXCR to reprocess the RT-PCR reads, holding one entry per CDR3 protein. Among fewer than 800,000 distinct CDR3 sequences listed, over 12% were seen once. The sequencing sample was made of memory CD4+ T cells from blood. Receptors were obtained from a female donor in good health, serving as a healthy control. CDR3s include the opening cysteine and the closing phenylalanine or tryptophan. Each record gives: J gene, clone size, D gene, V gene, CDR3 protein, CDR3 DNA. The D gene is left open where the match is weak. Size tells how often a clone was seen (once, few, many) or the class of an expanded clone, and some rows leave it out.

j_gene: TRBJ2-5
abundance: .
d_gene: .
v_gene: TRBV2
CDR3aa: CASTGVRPQETQYF
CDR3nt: TGTGCCAGCACAGGGGTCAGGCCTCAAGAGACCCAGTACTTC

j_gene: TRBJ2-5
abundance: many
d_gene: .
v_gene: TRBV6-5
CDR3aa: CASSYQSGETQYF
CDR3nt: TGTGCCAGCAGTTACCAGTCAGGGGAGACCCAGTACTTC

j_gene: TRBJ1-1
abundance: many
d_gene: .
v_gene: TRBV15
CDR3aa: CATSRVRLVGNTEAFF
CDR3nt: TGTGCCACCAGCAGAGTCAGGTTGGTGGGGAACACTGAAGCTTTCTTT

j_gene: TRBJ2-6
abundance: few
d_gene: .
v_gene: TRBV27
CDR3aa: CASTRWGANVLTF
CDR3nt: TGTGCCAGCACCCGGTGGGGGGCCAACGTCCTGACTTTC

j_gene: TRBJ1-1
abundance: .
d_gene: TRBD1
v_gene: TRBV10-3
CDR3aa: CAISGGTAEAFF
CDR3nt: TGTGCCATCAGTGGAGGGACAGCTGAAGCTTTCTTT

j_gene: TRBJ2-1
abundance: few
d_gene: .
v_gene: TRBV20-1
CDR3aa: CSATGRAGYFF
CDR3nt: TGCAGTGCTACGGGGCGGGCAGGGTATTTCTTC

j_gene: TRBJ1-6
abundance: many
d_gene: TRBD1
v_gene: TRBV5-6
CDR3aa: CASSSDRAPLHF
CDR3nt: TGTGCCAGCAGCTCCGACAGGGCACCCCTCCACTTT

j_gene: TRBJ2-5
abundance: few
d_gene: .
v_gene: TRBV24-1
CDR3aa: CATSDLGGLGETQYF
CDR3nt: TGTGCCACCAGTGATTTGGGGGGTCTCGGAGAGACCCAGTACTTC

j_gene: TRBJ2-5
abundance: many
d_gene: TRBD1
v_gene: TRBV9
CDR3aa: CASSDQGEGETQYF
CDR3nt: TGTGCCAGCAGCGATCAGGGGGAAGGGGAGACCCAGTACTTC

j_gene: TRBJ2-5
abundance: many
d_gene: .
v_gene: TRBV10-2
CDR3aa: CASSEASGTQYF
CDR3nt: TGCGCCAGCAGTGAGGCGTCGGGGACCCAGTACTTC

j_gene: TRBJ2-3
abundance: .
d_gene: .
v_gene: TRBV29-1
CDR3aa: CSAVRSGGPSDTQYF
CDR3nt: TGCAGCGCTGTAAGGTCGGGGGGCCCGTCAGATACGCAGTATTTT

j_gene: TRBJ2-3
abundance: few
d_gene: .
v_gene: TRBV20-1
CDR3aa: CSANDRRGFTDTQYF
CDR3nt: TGCAGTGCCAACGACCGGCGGGGCTTCACAGATACGCAGTATTTT

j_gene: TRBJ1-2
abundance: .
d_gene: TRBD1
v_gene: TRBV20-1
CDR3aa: CSASRDRDSGYTF
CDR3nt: TGCAGTGCTAGCCGGGACAGGGACTCTGGCTACACCTTC

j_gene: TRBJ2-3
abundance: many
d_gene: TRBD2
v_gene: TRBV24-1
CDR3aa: CATSDRSGSGGDTQYF
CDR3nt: TGTGCCACCAGTGATCGTAGCGGGAGTGGAGGAGATACGCAGTATTTT

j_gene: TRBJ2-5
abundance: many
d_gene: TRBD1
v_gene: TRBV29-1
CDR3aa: CSVRKGQGYGETQYF
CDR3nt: TGCAGCGTCCGAAAAGGACAGGGGTATGGGGAGACCCAGTACTTC

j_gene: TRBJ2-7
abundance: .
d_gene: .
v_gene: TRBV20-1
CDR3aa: CSAETGTFSYEQYF
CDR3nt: TGCAGTGCCGAGACAGGGACTTTCTCCTACGAGCAGTACTTC

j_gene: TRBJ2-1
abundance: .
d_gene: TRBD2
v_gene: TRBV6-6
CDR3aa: CASSSHVGGGTYNEQFF
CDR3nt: TGTGCCAGCAGTTCCCACGTAGGCGGGGGAACCTACAATGAGCAGTTCTTC

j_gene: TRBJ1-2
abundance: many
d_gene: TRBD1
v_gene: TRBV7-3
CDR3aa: CASSLGQGALGYTF
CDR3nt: TGTGCCAGCAGCTTGGGACAGGGGGCTCTGGGCTACACCTTC

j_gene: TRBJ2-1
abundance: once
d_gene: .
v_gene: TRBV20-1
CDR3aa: CSARAGSYNEKFF
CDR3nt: TGCAGTGCTAGAGCTGGCTCCTACAATGAGAAGTTCTTC

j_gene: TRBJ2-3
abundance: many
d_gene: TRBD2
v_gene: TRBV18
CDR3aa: CASSPLGGDTQYF
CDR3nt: TGTGCCAGCTCCCCTCTGGGGGGGGATACGCAGTATTTT

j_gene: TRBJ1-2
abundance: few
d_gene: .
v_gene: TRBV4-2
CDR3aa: CASSPPGTYGYTF
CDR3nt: TGTGCCAGCAGCCCCCCGGGGACCTATGGCTACACCTTC

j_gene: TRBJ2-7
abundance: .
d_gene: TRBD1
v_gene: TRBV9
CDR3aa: CASSVDPGTGSAYEQYF
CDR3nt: TGTGCCAGCAGCGTAGACCCCGGGACAGGGAGTGCCTACGAGCAGTACTTC

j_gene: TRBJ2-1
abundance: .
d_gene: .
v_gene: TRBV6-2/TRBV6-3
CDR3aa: CASSHAVNEQFF
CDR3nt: TGTGCCAGCTCCCACGCAGTCAATGAGCAGTTCTTC

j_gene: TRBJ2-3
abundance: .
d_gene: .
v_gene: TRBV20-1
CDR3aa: CSAEGPRDSTDTQYF
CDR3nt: TGCAGTGCTGAGGGACCGAGAGATAGCACAGATACGCAGTATTTT

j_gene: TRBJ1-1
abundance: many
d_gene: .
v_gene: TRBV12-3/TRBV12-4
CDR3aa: CASTPFAPGAVEF
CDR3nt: .

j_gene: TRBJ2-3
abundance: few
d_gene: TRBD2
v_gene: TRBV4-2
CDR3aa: CASSPFLLAGATDTQYF
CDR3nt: TGTGCCAGCAGCCCCTTCCTGCTAGCGGGGGCGACAGATACGCAGTATTTT

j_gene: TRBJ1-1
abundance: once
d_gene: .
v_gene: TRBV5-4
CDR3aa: CASAREQGRTEAFF
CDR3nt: TGTGCCAGCGCAAGGGAACAGGGAAGAACTGAAGCTTTCTTT

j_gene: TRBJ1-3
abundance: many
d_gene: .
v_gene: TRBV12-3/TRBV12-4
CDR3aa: CASRRNTIYF
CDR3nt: TGTGCCAGCAGGCGAAACACCATATATTTT

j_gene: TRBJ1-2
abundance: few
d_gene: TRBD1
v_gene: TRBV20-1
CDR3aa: CSAGGTGINYGYTF
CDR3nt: TGCAGTGCTGGGGGGACAGGAATCAACTATGGCTACACCTTC

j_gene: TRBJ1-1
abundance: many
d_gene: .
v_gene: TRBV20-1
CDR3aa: CSARDDAARKAFF
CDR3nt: TGCAGTGCTAGAGATGATGCAGCAAGGAAGGCTTTCTTT

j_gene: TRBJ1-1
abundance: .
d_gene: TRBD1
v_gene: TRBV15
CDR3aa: CATSRTGTGKAEAFF
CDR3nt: TGTGCCACCAGCCGCACCGGGACAGGGAAGGCTGAAGCTTTCTTT

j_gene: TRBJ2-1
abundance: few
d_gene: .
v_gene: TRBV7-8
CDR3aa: CASRESGTRARGRNEQFF
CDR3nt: TGTGCCAGCAGAGAATCCGGGACTCGGGCCCGGGGGAGGAATGAGCAGTTCTTC

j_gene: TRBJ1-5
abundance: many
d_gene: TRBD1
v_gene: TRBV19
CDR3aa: CASARTGDLRQPQHF
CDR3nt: TGTGCCAGTGCCCGGACAGGGGATTTGAGGCAGCCCCAGCATTTT

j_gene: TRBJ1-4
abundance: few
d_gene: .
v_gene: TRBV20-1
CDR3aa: CSASRANEKLFF
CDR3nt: TGCAGTGCTAGTAGGGCTAATGAAAAACTGTTTTTT

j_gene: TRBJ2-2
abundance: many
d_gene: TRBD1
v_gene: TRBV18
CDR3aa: CASSRTGGSTGELFF
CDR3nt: TGTGCCAGCTCAAGGACAGGGGGCAGCACCGGGGAGCTGTTTTTT

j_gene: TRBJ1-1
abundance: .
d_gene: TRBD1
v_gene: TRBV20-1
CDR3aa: CSAKTLEAGGTEAFF
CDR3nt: TGCAGTGCTAAGACTCTTGAGGCAGGGGGCACTGAAGCTTTCTTT

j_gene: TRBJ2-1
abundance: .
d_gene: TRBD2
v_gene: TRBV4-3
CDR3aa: CASSQGTTSYNEQFF
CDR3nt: TGCGCCAGCAGCCAGGGGACTACATCCTACAATGAGCAGTTCTTC

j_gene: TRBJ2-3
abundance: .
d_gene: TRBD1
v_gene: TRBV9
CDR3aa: CASSVATGGSDRDTQYF
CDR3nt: TGTGCCAGCAGCGTAGCTACAGGGGGGTCAGACCGAGATACGCAGTATTTT

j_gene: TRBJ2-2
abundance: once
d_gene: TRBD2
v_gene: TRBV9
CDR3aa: CASSESGRDTGELFF
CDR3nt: TGTGCCAGCAGCGAGAGCGGGAGGGACACCGGGGAGCTGTTTTTT

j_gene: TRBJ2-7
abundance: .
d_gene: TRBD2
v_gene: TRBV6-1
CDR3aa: CASSAGLAGGPGGEQYF
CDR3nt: TGTGCCAGCAGTGCCGGACTAGCGGGAGGGCCGGGGGGCGAGCAGTACTTC

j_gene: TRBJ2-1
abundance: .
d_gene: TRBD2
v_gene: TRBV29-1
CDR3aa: CSVLSTSGNSYNEQFF
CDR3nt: TGCAGCGTACTTTCGACTAGCGGGAACTCCTACAATGAGCAGTTCTTC

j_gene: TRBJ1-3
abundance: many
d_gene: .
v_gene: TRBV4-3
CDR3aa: CASSQEAKGYGSGNTIYF
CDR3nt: TGCGCCAGCAGCCAAGAGGCAAAAGGGTACGGCTCTGGAAACACCATATATTTT

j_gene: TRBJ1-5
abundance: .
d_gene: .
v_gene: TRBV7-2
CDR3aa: CASSLGGAPQHF
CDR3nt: TGTGCCAGCAGCTTAGGAGGGGCTCCCCAGCATTTT

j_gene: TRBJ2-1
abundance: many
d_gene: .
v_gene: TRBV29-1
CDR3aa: CSVDGGSSYNEQFF
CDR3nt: TGCAGCGTTGACGGGGGAAGCTCCTACAATGAGCAGTTCTTC

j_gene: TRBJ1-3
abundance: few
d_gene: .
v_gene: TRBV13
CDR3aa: CASSFTGSSSGNTIYF
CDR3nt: TGTGCCAGCAGCTTTACAGGGAGCTCCTCTGGAAACACCATATATTTT

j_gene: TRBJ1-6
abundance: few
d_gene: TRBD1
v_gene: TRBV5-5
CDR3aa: CASSGQGRYNSPLHF
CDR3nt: TGTGCCAGCAGCGGACAGGGGCGATATAATTCACCCCTCCACTTT

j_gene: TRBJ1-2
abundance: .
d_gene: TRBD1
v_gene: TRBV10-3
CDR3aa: CAIRDRLTNYGYTF
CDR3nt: TGTGCCATCAGGGACAGGCTCACTAACTATGGCTACACCTTC

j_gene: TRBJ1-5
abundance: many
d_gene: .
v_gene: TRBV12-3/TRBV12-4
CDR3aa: CASSPTDRGGNQPQHF
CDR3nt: TGTGCCAGCAGCCCTACCGACAGAGGAGGCAATCAGCCCCAGCATTTT

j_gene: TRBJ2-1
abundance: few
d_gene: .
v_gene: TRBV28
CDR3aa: CASSSEGDNEQFF
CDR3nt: TGTGCCAGCAGTTCCGAGGGGGACAATGAGCAGTTCTTC

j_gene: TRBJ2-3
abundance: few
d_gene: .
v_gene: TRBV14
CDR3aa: CASSQERHSTDTQYF
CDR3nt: TGTGCCAGCAGCCAAGAGCGGCACAGCACAGATACGCAGTATTTT

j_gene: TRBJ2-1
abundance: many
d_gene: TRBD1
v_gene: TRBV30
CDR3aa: CAWEGQGLSRSYNEQFF
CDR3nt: TGTGCCTGGGAAGGACAGGGGCTTTCGAGGTCCTACAATGAGCAGTTCTTC

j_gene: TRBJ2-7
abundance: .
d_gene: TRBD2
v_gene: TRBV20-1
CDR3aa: CSARGLASGPFEQYF
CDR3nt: TGCAGTGCTAGAGGGTTGGCTAGCGGGCCTTTCGAGCAGTACTTC

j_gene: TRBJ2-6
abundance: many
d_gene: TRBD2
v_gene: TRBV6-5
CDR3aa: CASSYREGSGANVLTF
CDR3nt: TGTGCCAGCAGTTACAGGGAGGGGTCTGGGGCCAACGTCCTGACTTTC

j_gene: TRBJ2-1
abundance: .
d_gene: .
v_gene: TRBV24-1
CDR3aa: CATSDLSVGHHSYNEQFF
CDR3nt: TGTGCCACCAGTGATTTGAGTGTGGGACACCACTCCTACAATGAGCAGTTCTTC

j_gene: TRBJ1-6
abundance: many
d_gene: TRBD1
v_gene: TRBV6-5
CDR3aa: CASTPGRGYNSPLHF
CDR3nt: TGTGCCAGCACCCCGGGCAGGGGGTATAATTCACCCCTCCACTTT